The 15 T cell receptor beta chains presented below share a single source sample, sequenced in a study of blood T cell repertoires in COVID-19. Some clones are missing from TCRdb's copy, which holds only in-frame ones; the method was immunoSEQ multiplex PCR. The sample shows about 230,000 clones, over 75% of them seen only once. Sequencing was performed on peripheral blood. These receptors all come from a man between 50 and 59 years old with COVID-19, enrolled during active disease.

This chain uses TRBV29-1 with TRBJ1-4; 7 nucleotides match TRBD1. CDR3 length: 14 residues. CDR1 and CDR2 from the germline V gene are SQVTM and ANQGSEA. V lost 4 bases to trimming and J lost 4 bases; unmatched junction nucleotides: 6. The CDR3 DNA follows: TGCAGCGTTGGGAAGGGACAGTATAATGAAAAACTGTTTTTT. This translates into CSVGKGQYNEKLFF.

The CDR3 coding sequence is TGTGCCAGCAGGACCGGAATGAGGGACACTGAAGCTTTCTTT. It is translated as CASRTGMRDTEAFF. The V gene is TRBV5-4, the J gene TRBJ1-1, with D unresolved. The CDR3 consists of 14 residues. Germline assignment: CDR1 SGHNT and CDR2 YYREEE (reference sequence). V lost 5 bases and J 3 bases, leaving 14 bases between the germline ends.

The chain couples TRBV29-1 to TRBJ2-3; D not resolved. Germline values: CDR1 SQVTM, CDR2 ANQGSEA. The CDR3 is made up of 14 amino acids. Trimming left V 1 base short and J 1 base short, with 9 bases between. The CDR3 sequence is CSVEALGGTDTQYF. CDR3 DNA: TGCAGCGTTGAAGCTCTAGGAGGCACAGATACGCAGTATTTT.

The CDR3 coding sequence is TGTGCCAGCAGTTCCAGGGCAGCAACTAATGAAAAACTGTTTTTT. It yields the protein CASSSRAATNEKLFF. J is TRBJ1-4 and V is TRBV6-2 or TRBV6-3, with D possibly TRBD1 on 5 matching bases. Germline CDR1 reads MNHEY; CDR2 reads SVGEGT. The CDR3 consists of 15 residues. V was trimmed by 4 bases and J by 0 bases, leaving 9 bases between them.

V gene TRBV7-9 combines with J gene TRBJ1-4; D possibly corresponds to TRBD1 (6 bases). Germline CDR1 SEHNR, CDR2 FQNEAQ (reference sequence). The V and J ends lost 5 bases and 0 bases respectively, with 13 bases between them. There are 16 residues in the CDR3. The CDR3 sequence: CASSPGAGATNEKLFF. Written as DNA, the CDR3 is TGTGCCAGCAGCCCAGGGGCGGGGGCAACTAATGAAAAACTGTTTTTT.

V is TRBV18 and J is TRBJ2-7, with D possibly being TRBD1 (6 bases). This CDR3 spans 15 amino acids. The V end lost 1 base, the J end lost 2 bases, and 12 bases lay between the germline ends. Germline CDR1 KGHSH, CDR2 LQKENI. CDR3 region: CASSPQQDSAYEQYF. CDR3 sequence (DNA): TGTGCCAGCTCACCACAACAGGACAGCGCCTACGAGCAGTACTTC.

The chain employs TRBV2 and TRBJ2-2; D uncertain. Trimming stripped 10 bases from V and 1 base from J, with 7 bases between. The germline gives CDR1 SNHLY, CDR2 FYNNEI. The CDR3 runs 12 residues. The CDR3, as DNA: TGTGCCAACTTGAAGAACACCGGGGAGCTGTTTTTT. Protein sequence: CANLKNTGELFF.

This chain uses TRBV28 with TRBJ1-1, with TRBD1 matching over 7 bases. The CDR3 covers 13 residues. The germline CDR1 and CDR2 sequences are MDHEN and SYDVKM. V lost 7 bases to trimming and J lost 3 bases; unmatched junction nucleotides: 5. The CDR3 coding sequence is TGTGCCAGCATCCGGGACAGCCACACTGAAGCTTTCTTT. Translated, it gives CASIRDSHTEAFF.

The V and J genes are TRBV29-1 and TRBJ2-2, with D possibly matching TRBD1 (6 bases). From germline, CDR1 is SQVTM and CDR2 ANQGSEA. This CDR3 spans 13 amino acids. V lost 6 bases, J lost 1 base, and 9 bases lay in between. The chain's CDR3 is CSVSDRNTGELFF. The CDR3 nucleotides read TGCAGCGTATCGGACAGGAACACCGGGGAGCTGTTTTTT.

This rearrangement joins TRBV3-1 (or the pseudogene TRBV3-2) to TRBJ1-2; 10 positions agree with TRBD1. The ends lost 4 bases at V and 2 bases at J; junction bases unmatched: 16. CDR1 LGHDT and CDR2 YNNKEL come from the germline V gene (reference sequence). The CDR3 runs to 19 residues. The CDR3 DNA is TGTGCCAGCAGCCTACCGGGACAGGGGCTCTTAAGCATCAACTATGGCTACACCTTC. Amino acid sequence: CASSLPGQGLLSINYGYTF.

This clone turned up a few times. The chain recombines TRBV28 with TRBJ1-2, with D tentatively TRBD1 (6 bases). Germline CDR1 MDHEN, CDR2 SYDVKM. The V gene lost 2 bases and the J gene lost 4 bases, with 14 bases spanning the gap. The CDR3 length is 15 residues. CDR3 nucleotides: TGTGCCAGCAGTTTAGTGGGGGCGGGAGCCTATGGCTACACCTTC. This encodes CASSLVGAGAYGYTF.

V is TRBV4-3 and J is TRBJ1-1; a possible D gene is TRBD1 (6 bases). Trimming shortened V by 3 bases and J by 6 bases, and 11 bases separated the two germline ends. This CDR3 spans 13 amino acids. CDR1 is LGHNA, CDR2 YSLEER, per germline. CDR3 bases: TGCGCCAGCAGCCAGTTACAGGGAGCTGAAGCTTTCTTT. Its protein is CASSQLQGAEAFF.

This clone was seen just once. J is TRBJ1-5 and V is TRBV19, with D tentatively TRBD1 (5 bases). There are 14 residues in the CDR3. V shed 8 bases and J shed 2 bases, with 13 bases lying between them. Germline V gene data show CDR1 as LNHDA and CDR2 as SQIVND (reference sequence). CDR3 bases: TGTGCCAGTCTCCGGGGGAGGGGCAATCAGCCCCAGCATTTT. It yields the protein CASLRGRGNQPQHF.

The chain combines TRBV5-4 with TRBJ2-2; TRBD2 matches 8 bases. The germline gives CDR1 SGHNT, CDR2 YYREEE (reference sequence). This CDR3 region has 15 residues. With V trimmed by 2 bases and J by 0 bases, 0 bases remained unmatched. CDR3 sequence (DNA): TGTGCCAGCAGCTTAGCGGGAGCGAACACCGGGGAGCTGTTTTTT. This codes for CASSLAGANTGELFF.

CDR3 coding DNA: TGTGCCAGCAGCTTAGTCAGCGGGGATTCACCCCTCCACTTT. Translation: CASSLVSGDSPLHF. This chain joins TRBV7-2 and TRBJ1-6; D call uncertain. Germline-derived CDR1 and CDR2 are SGHTA and FQGNSA. This CDR3 has 14 residues. V lost 1 base to trimming and J lost 8 bases, with 9 bases between them.